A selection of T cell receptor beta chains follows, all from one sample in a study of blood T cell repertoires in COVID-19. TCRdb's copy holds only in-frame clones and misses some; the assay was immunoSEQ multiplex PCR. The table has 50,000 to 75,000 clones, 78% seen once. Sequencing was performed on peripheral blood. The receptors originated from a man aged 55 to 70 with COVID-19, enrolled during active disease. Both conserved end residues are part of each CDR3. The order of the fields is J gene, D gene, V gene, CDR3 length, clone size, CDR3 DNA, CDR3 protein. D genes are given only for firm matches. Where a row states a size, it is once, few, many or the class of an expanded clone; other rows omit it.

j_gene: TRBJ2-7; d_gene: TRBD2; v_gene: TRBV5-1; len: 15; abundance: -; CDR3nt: TGCGCCAGCAGCGCACCAGCGGGGAGCTCCTACGAGCAGTACTTC; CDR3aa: CASSAPAGSSYEQYF
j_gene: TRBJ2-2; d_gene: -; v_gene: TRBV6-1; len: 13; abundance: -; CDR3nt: TGTGCCAGCAGTGAAGTTCTAGGTGGGGAGCTGTTTTTT; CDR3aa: CASSEVLGGELFF
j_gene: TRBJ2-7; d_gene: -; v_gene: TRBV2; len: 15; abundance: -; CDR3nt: TGTGCCAGCAGAAACGGTAGGACAGCGGCTGCCGAGCAGTACTTC; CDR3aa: CASRNGRTAAAEQYF
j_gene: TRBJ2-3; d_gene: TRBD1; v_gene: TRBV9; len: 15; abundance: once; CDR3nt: TGTGCCAGCAGCGTAGCCGACAGGGGGCATGATACGCAGTATTTT; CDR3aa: CASSVADRGHDTQYF
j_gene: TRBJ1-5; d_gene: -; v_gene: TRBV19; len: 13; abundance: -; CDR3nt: TGTGCCAGTAGCCGGGGTGGCAATCAGCCCCAGCATTTT; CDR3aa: CASSRGGNQPQHF
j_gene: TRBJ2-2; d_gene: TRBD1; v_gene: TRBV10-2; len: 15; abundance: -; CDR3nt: TGCGCCAACAGACCCACTCGGACAGGGAACGGGGAGCTGTTTTTT; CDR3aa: CANRPTRTGNGELFF
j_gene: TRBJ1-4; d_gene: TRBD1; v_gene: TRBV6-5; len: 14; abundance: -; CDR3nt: TGTGCCAGCAGCCGAAGCGGACAGGGAGGAAAACTGTTTTTT; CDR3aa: CASSRSGQGGKLFF
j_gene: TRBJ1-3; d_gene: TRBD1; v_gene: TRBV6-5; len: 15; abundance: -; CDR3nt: TGTGCCAGCAGTTCCCCGACAGGGTCGGGAAACACCATATATTTT; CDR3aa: CASSSPTGSGNTIYF
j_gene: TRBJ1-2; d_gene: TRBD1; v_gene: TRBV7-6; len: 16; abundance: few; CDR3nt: TGTGCCAGCAGCTGGGGGGCACAGGGGGCAAACTATGGCTACACCTTC; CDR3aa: CASSWGAQGANYGYTF
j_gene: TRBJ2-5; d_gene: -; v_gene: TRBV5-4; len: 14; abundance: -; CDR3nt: TGTGCCAGCAGCTCCTCCGGGGTACAAGAGACCCAGTACTTC; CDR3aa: CASSSSGVQETQYF
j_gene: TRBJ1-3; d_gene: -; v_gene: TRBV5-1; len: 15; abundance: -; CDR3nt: TGCGCCAGCAGCTTGGATGGTGCGTTCGGAAACACCATATATTTT; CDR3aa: CASSLDGAFGNTIYF
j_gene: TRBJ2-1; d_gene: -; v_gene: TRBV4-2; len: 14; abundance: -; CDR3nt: TGTGCCAGCAGCCAAGATGTGAACGGCGGGGAGCAGTTCTTC; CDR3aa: CASSQDVNGGEQFF
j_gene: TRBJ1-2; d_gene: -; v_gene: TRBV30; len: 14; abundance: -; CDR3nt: TGTGCCTGGATCGGACAGAAAGACATCTATGGCTACACCTTC; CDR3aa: CAWIGQKDIYGYTF
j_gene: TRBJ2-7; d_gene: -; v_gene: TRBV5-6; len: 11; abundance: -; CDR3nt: TGTGCCAGCAGCTTAGGAGACGAGCAGTACTTC; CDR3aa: CASSLGDEQYF
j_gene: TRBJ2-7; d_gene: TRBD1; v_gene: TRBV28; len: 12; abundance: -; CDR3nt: TGTGCCAGCCGGGACAGTCCTTACGAGCAGTACTTC; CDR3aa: CASRDSPYEQYF
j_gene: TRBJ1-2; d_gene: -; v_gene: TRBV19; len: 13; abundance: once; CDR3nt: TGTGCCAGTAGTATAGACCCCACCCTGGCCTACACCTTC; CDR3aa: CASSIDPTLAYTF
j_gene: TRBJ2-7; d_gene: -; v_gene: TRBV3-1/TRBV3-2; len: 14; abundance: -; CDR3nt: TGTGCCAGCAGCCAACGCGGGGGCCCCTACGAGCAGTACTTC; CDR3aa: CASSQRGGPYEQYF
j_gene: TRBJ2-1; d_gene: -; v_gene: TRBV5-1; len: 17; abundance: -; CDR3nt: TGCGCCAGCAGCCCATCTTCCTTCGTGGAGGGGTACAATGAGCAGTTCTTC; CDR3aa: CASSPSSFVEGYNEQFF
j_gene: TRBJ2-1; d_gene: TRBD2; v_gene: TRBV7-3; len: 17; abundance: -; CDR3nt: TGTGCCAGCAGCCCCTGGGGGACTAGCGGGGGGGCGGATGAGCAGTTCTTC; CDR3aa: CASSPWGTSGGADEQFF
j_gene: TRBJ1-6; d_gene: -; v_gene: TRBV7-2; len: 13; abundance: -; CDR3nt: TGTGCCAGCAGCTTACAGCGGAATTCACCCCTCCACTTT; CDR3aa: CASSLQRNSPLHF
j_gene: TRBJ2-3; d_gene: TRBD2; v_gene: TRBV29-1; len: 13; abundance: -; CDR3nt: TGCAGCGTGGGGAGGGGAAAAAGAGATACGCAGTATTTT; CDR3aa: CSVGRGKRDTQYF
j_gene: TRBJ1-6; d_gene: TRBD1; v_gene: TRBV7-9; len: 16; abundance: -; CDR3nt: TGTGCCAGCAGCACAGGGGAATCAACCTATAATTCACCCCTCCACTTT; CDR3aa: CASSTGESTYNSPLHF
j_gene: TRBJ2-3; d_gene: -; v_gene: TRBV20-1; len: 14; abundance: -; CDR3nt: TGCAGTGCTAGTAGGGGGACCCGAGCAGATACGCAGTATTTT; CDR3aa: CSASRGTRADTQYF
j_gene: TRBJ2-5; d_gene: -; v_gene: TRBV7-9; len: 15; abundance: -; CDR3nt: TGTGCCAGCAGCTTATTCGGAGGGGTGGGAGAGACCCAGTACTTC; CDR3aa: CASSLFGGVGETQYF
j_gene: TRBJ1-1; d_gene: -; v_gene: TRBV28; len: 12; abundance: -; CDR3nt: TGTGCCAGCAGTTTAACCGGGAATGAAGCTTTCTTT; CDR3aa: CASSLTGNEAFF
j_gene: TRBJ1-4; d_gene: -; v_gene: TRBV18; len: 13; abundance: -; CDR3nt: TGTGCCAGCTCGGCAGGGATGGATGAAAAACTGTTTTTT; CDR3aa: CASSAGMDEKLFF
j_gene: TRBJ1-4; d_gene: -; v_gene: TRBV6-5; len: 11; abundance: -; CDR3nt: TGTGCCAGCAGATTACAGGAAAAACTGTTTTTT; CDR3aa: CASRLQEKLFF
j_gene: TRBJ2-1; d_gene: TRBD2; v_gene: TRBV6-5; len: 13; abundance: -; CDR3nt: TGTGCCAGCAGTCTAATAAGCGGGGGTACGTGGTTCTTC; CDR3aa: CASSLISGGTWFF
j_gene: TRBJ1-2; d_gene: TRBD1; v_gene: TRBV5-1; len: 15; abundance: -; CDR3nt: TGCGCCAGCAGCGCAACAGGGGAACCTATAGGGGGCTACACCTTC; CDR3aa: CASSATGEPIGGYTF
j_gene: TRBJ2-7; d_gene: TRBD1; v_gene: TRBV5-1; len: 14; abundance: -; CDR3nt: TGCGCCAGCAGCTTGGTAATAGGGGGCGGCGAGCAGTACTTC; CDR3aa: CASSLVIGGGEQYF
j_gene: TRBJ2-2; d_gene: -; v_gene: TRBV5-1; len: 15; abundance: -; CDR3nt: TGCGCCAGCAGGGATTGGCGGGGCGACACCGGGGAGCTGTTTTTT; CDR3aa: CASRDWRGDTGELFF
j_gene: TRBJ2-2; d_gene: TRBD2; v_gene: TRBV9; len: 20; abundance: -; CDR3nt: TGTGCCAGCAGCGTAGACGGGACTAGCGGGAGGGCCTTGCTCTCCGGGGAGCTGTTTTTT; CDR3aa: CASSVDGTSGRALLSGELFF
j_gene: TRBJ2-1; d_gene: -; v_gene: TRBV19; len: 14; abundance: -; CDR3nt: TGTGCCAGTAGTTCTTTGGGAGCCCTCAATGAGCAGTTCTTC; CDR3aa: CASSSLGALNEQFF
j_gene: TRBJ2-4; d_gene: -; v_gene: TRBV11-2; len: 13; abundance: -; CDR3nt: TGTGCCAGTAGACCGGGGGAGCAAAACATTCAGTACTTC; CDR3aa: CASRPGEQNIQYF
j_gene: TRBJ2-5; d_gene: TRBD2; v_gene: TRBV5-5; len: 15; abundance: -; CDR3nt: TGTGCCAGCAGTTACTACGGGGGGGCCCAAGAGACCCAGTACTTC; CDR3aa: CASSYYGGAQETQYF
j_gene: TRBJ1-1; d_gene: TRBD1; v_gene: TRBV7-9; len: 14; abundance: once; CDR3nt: TGTGCCAGCAGCTTAGGACAGGGTGAATCGGATGCTTTCTTT; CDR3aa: CASSLGQGESDAFF
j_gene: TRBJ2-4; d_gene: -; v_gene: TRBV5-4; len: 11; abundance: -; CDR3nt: TGTGCCAGCAGCTTGGACTCCATTCAGTACTTC; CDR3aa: CASSLDSIQYF
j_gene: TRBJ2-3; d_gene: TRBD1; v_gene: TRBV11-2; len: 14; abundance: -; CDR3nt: TGTGCCAGCAGCAAATCGACAGGGGAAAATACGCAGTATTTT; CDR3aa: CASSKSTGENTQYF
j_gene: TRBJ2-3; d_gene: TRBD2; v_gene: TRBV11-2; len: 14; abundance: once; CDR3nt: TGTGCCAGCAGCTCTGATCTAGCGGGAAATACGCAGTATTTT; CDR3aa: CASSSDLAGNTQYF
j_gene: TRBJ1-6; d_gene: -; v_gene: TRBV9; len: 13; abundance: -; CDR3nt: TGTGCCAGCAGCGTAAGACAGGATTCACCCCTCCACTTT; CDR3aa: CASSVRQDSPLHF
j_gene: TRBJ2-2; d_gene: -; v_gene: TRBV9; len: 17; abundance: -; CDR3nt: TGTGCCAGCACCTCTCAGAGGGGGAATACGAACACCGGGGAGCTGTTTTTT; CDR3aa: CASTSQRGNTNTGELFF
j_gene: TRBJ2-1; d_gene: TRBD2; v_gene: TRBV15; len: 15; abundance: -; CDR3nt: TGTGCCACCAGCAGACCTAGTAGCGGGAGGGTCGAGCAGTTCTTC; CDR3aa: CATSRPSSGRVEQFF
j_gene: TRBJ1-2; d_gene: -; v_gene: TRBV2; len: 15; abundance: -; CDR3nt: TGTGCCAGCACACAGCATTTAGAAGCTAACTATGGCTACACCTTC; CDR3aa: CASTQHLEANYGYTF
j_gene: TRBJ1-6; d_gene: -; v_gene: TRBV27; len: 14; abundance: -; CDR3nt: TGTGCCAGCAGCTTTAACAGTTATAATTCACCCCTCCACTTT; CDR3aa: CASSFNSYNSPLHF
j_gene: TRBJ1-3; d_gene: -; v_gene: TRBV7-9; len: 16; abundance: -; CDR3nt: TGTGCCAGCAGCTTAGGAGTGCTACTCTCTGGAAACACCATATATTTT; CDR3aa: CASSLGVLLSGNTIYF
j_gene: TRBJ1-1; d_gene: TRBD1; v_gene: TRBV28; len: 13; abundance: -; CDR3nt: TGTGCCTGCGGGACAGGGCACGGCACTGAAGCTTTCTTT; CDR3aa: CACGTGHGTEAFF
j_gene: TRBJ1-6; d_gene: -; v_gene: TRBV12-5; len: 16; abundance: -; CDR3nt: TGTGCTAGTGCTTCCTCGCAGGTTAGCTATAATTCACCCCTCCACTTT; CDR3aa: CASASSQVSYNSPLHF
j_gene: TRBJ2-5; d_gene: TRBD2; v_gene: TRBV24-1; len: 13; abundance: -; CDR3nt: TGTGCCACCGGCGGGGGGGCGGGGGAGACCCAGTACTTC; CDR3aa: CATGGGAGETQYF
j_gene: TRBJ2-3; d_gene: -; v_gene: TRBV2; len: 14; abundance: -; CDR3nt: TGTGCCAGCAAAGCGACCTTTAGCACAGATACGCAGTATTTT; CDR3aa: CASKATFSTDTQYF
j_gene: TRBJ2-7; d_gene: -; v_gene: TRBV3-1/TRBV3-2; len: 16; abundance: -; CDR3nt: TGTGCCAGCAGCCAAGATCAAACTAGTTTCTACTACGAGCAGTACTTC; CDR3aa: CASSQDQTSFYYEQYF
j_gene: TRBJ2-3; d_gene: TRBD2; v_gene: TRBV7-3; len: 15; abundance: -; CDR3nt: TGTGCCAGCAGCTTGACTAGCACGAGCACAGATACGCAGTATTTT; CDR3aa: CASSLTSTSTDTQYF
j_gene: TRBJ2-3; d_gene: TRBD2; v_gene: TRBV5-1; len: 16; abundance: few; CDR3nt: TGCGCCAGCAGCCCCGGGACTAGCGGCACCACAGATACGCAGTATTTT; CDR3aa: CASSPGTSGTTDTQYF